The 7 T cell receptor beta chains reported below all come from one sample, sequenced in a study of T cells in Graves' hyperthyroidism and ophthalmopathy. RNA transcripts provided the source from which TCR beta CDR3 regions were amplified. Researchers ran a first-round RT-PCR on the TCR CDR3 using the HTBI primer set. TCRdb reprocessed the multiplex PCR reads via MiXCR and lists one record per CDR3 protein. In the table there are around 450,000 distinct CDR3 sequences, approximately 14% of which are singletons. The specimen sequenced was blood. Receptors were obtained from a woman younger than 35 with Graves' hyperthyroidism.

V and J are TRBV25-1 and TRBJ1-1; a possible D gene is TRBD1 (5 bases). Germline CDR1 is MGHDK and CDR2 is SYGVNS. V was pared by 3 bases and J by 2 bases, with 10 bases between. The CDR3 has 14 amino acids. CDR3 sequence (DNA): TGTGCCAGCAGTGAGCCAACAGGAAACACTGAAGCTTTCTTT. As protein: CASSEPTGNTEAFF.

At least ten counts were recorded for this clonotype. CDR3 in DNA: TGTGCCAGCAGCTTTTCGTCTTGGGTGAACACTGAAGCTTTCTTT. This translates into CASSFSSWVNTEAFF. The chain is built from TRBV13 and TRBJ1-1; D gene ambiguous. Between the trimmed V and J ends, which lost 3 bases and 0 bases, there was a span of 11 bases. The CDR3 length is 15 residues. Germline CDR1 PRHDT, CDR2 FYEKMQ (reference sequence).

This clonotype came up many times. This chain joins TRBV5-1 and TRBJ2-7, with unresolved D. In germline, CDR1 is SGHRS, CDR2 YFSETQ. V was clipped by 0 bases and J by 7 bases, with 17 bases between them. The CDR3 consists of 15 residues. CDR3 loop: CASSLGAEFPLEQYF. For the CDR3, the DNA is TGCGCCAGCAGCTTGGGGGCAGAGTTTCCGTTAGAGCAGTACTTC.

This clonotype has at least ten counts. The gene calls are TRBV6-2 or TRBV6-3 and TRBJ1-2; D unresolved. This CDR3 is 14 amino acids long. V gave up 6 bases and J gave up 2 bases, with 13 bases separating them. Germline CDR1 MNHEY, CDR2 SVGEGT. The chain's CDR3 is CASRTADTNYGYTF. CDR3 nucleotide sequence: TGTGCCAGCAGAACCGCCGACACAAACTATGGCTACACCTTC.

This clonotype was detected many times. The chain is built from TRBV7-9 and TRBJ1-1; maybe TRBD1 (5 bases). Germline V gene sequence: CDR1 SEHNR, CDR2 FQNEAQ (reference sequence). This CDR3 is built from 15 residues. Trimming removed 2 bases at V and 5 bases at J, with 15 bases between. The CDR3 protein is CASSLYGGVGTEAFF. CDR3 nucleotide sequence: TGTGCCAGCAGCTTATACGGGGGGGTTGGGACTGAAGCTTTCTTT. Supplemented by reference TRBV7-9 and TRBJ1-1, the full variable domain reads DTGVSQNPRHKITKRGQNVTFRCDPISEHNRLYWYRQTLGQGPEFLTYFQNEAQLEKSRLLSDRFSAERPKGSFSTLEIQRTEQGDSAMYLCASSLYGGVGTEAFFGQGTRLTVV.

Comments on this clonotype: Relative to the germline gene, one junction end is altered; a read error may explain this. The J gene is TRBJ2-7, the V gene TRBV30; D might be TRBD1 (6 bases). Germline CDR1 reads GTSNPN; CDR2 reads SVGIG (reference sequence). The CDR3 is made up of 14 amino acids. CDR3 sequence (DNA): TGTGCCTGGAGTAATCAGGGGCCCGCCTACGAGCGGTACTTC. Translating it yields CAWSNQGPAYERYF. Looking up the rest from reference TRBV30 and TRBJ2-7 gives the full variable domain: SQTIHQWPATLVQPVGSPLSLECTVEGTSNPNLYWYRQAAGRGLQLLFYSVGIGQISSEVPQNLSASRPQDRQFILSSKKLLLSDSGFYLCAWSNQGPAYERYFGPGTRLTVT.

This clonotype was counted ten times or more. This chain joins TRBV12-3 or TRBV12-4 and TRBJ2-2; D remains unclear. V lost 5 bases and J 2 bases, leaving 6 bases between the germline ends. The CDR3 contains 13 residues. The CDR3 DNA follows: TGTGCCAGCAGTCGCGACAACACCGGGGAGCTGTTTTTT. Its translation is CASSRDNTGELFF.